Listed here is a single T cell receptor (beta chain). This entry belongs to a study of cytomegalovirus exposure and HLA in healthy donors. Amplification used 60 Vbeta primers and 13 Jbeta primers. Clones were sequenced by immunoSEQ multiplex PCR, and TCRdb holds only the in-frame ones, with some missing. Among around 140,000 clones listed, 85% to 90% were seen once. Germline CDR1 reads SGHVS; CDR2 reads FNYEAQ. Trimming stripped 2 bases from V and 6 bases from J, with 11 bases between. The CDR3 loop spans 14 amino acids. In nominal health when sampled, donors likely had unrecorded immune exposures nonetheless.

The material sequenced was PBMCs. The J gene is TRBJ2-1, the V gene TRBV7-6; D gene unclear. This TCR derives from a woman in her 30s in good health and CMV-seronegative. The CDR3 nucleotides read TGTGCCAGCAGCTTATGGCCCGAAACCAATGAGCAGTTCTTC. As protein: CASSLWPETNEQFF.